This T cell receptor (beta chain) was profiled in a study of shared clonotypes between healthy human individuals. Some clones are missing from TCRdb's copy, which holds only in-frame ones; the method was immunoSEQ multiplex PCR. The sample consists of around 1.9 million clones, 90% to 95% of them appearing once. CD45RO-negative CD8 cells positively selected for CCR7 made up the naive population, which excluded terminally differentiated effector memory CD45RA+ cells. Caucasian adults residing in Nashville, Tennessee made up all the donors. Trimming took 7 bases from V and 8 from J, leaving 22 bases between them. Germline loops: CDR1 MNHNY, CDR2 SVGAGI (reference sequence). There are 15 residues in the CDR3.

The sequenced material came from naive CD8+ T cells from PBMCs. The chain couples TRBV6-6 to TRBJ2-3; possibly TRBD1 for D (6 bases). The sequence came from a man aged 18-30 years in good health. Some clones in this sample may be carry-over from other donors' samples. The CDR3 DNA sequence: TGTGCCAGCACACTCGGGACACAACCCCCAGTTACGCAGTATTTT. It codes for CASTLGTQPPVTQYF.